Listed here are 14 T cell receptor beta chains from one sample, sequenced in a study of blood T cell repertoires in COVID-19. Method: immunoSEQ multiplex PCR; TCRdb's copy keeps in-frame clones and lacks some. The repertoire holds 140,000 to 150,000 clones, with 75% to 90% as singletons. The sequenced sample was peripheral blood. These receptors were taken from a man in his 60s with active or convalescent COVID-19.

The chain is built from TRBV6-2 or TRBV6-3 and TRBJ2-1; no firm D call. V lost 2 bases to trimming and J lost 8 bases, with 16 bases between them. Looked up from germline, CDR1 is MNHEY and CDR2 is SVGEGT. The CDR3 is 15 residues long. The CDR3 DNA sequence: TGTGCCAGCAGTTACAGCCTGCCCTCTCTGGATGAGCAGTTCTTC. Amino acid sequence: CASSYSLPSLDEQFF.

In this sample, this clone turned up once. The chain carries TRBV15 and TRBJ2-1, with D maybe TRBD1 (6 bases). The CDR3 contains 15 residues. Germline CDR1 reads LNHNV; CDR2 reads YYDKDF (reference sequence). V dropped 2 bases and J dropped 7 bases, with 15 bases sitting between them. CDR3 DNA sequence: TGTGCCACCAGCAGACCAGAGACAGGAAGGAATGAGCAGTTCTTC. Protein product: CATSRPETGRNEQFF.

The chain carries TRBV27 and TRBJ1-1; tentative D call: TRBD1 (5 bases). The V and J ends lost 2 bases and 0 bases respectively, with 7 bases between them. The CDR3 runs 14 residues. Germline V gene data show CDR1 as MNHEY and CDR2 as SMNVEV (reference sequence). The DNA for the CDR3 is TGTGCCAGCAGTTTACGACAGATGAACACTGAAGCTTTCTTT. Its translation: CASSLRQMNTEAFF.

This clone was seen more than once but under ten times. V usage is TRBV4-3 and J usage is TRBJ2-7; TRBD1 aligns across 10 bases. The CDR3 totals 16 residues. J lost 6 bases, V lost 0 bases, and 8 bases had no gene match. Germline values: CDR1 LGHNA, CDR2 YSLEER. The DNA for the CDR3 is TGCGCCAGCAGCCAAGAAAGGACAGGGGGAATTGGCGAGCAGTACTTC. It codes for CASSQERTGGIGEQYF.

The rearrangement joins TRBV6-1 to TRBJ2-7, with TRBD2 matching 12 bases. Losses at the gene ends were 0 bases for V and 2 bases for J; bases not matched to a gene: 5. This CDR3 comprises 17 residues. CDR1 is MNHNS and CDR2 is SASEGT in the germline V gene. The CDR3 coding sequence is TGTGCCAGCAGTGAAGCCCGACTAGCGGGAGCCCCCTACGAGCAGTACTTC. This codes for CASSEARLAGAPYEQYF.

This CDR3 is CASSQEHRNSYEQYF. The CDR3 nucleotides are TGTGCCAGCAGCCAAGAGCACAGGAACTCCTACGAGCAGTACTTC. This sequence joins TRBV4-2 and TRBJ2-7; D might be TRBD1 (5 bases). This CDR3 has 15 amino acids. Between the trimmed V and J ends, which lost 0 bases and 0 bases, there was a span of 9 bases. Germline-derived CDR1 and CDR2 are LGHNA and YNFKEQ.

This chain links TRBV19 with TRBJ2-7; 10 bases agree with TRBD2. There are 14 residues in the CDR3. J was trimmed by 6 bases and V by 6 bases; bases with no gene match: 8. Germline CDR1 reads LNHDA; CDR2 reads SQIVND (reference sequence). The CDR3 DNA is TGTGCCAGTAGGACTAGCGGGTCCTCGGGCGAGCAGTACTTC. The encoded protein is CASRTSGSSGEQYF. Full variable domain (outside the CDR3, taken from reference TRBV19 and TRBJ2-7): DGGITQSPKYLFRKEGQNVTLSCEQNLNHDAMYWYRQDPGQGLRLIYYSQIVNDFQKGDIAEGYSVSREKKESFPLTVTSAQKNPTAFYLCASRTSGSSGEQYFGPGTRLTVT.

The V gene is TRBV2, the J gene TRBJ1-6; tentatively, D is TRBD1 (5 bases). Germline loops: CDR1 SNHLY, CDR2 FYNNEI. The CDR3 has 15 amino acids. Trimming took off 7 bases at V and 7 bases at J, with 17 bases between the two ends. The CDR3 region has the DNA TGTGCCAGCACTCATGGGGCATCACGCAATTCACCCCTCCACTTT. Amino acid sequence: CASTHGASRNSPLHF.

V and J are TRBV19 and TRBJ2-2; TRBD1 matches at 7 bases. Looked up from germline, CDR1 is LNHDA and CDR2 is SQIVND (reference sequence). The CDR3 totals 16 residues. The V gene end was trimmed by 7 bases and the J gene end by 1 base; junction bases not matched to a gene: 9. This CDR3 is CASTPMWTGNTGELFF. The CDR3, as DNA: TGTGCCAGTACCCCGATGTGGACAGGGAACACCGGGGAGCTGTTTTTT.

The chain has TRBV6-5 and TRBJ1-5; 7 nucleotides agree with TRBD1. Germline V gene data show CDR1 as MNHEY and CDR2 as SVGAGI. Losses at the gene ends were 3 bases for V and 5 bases for J; bases not matched to a gene: 7. The CDR3 has 15 residues. CDR3 coding DNA: TGTGCCAGCAGTTATGGGCCAGGGGGTCATCAGCCCCAGCATTTT. This sequence encodes CASSYGPGGHQPQHF.

The chain employs TRBV15 and TRBJ2-1, with D unresolved. In germline, CDR1 is LNHNV, CDR2 YYDKDF (reference sequence). Between the trimmed V and J ends, which lost 5 bases and 4 bases, there was a span of 6 bases. The CDR3 is 12 residues long. In nucleotides, the CDR3 is TGTGCCACCAGCCACAGATACAATGAGCAGTTCTTC. As protein: CATSHRYNEQFF.

This clone showed up just once. This chain links TRBV6-4 with TRBJ2-6; 12 bases are shared with TRBD1. Looked up from germline, CDR1 is MRHNA and CDR2 is SNTAGT. The length of the CDR3 is 18 residues. The J segment lost 4 bases and the V segment lost 4 bases, leaving 8 bases of the junction unmatched. The CDR3 region has the DNA TGTGCCAGCAGTGCCCTCGGGACAGGGGGCTCCGGGGCCAACGTCCTGACTTTC. It codes for CASSALGTGGSGANVLTF.

CDR3: CASSLGEPYEQYF. DNA for the CDR3: TGTGCCAGCAGCTTGGGGGAGCCCTACGAGCAGTACTTC. The chain is built from TRBV5-8 and TRBJ2-7; a possible D gene is TRBD2 (5 bases). In germline, CDR1 is SGHTS, CDR2 YDEGEE. The CDR3 spans 13 residues. V was trimmed by 0 bases and J by 2 bases, leaving 6 bases between them.

V is TRBV25-1 and J is TRBJ1-2; tentatively, D is TRBD1 (6 bases). Germline V gene sequence: CDR1 MGHDK, CDR2 SYGVNS. Trimming took off 5 bases at V and 9 bases at J, with 13 bases between the two ends. The CDR3 is made up of 12 amino acids. CDR3 in DNA: TGTGCCAGCAGTATAACAGGGATGAGCTACACCTTC. This translates into CASSITGMSYTF.